This passage covers 26 T cell receptor beta chains from one sample sequenced in a study of Ad26.COV2.S vaccination and SARS-CoV-2 variants. Profiled with immunoSEQ multiplex PCR; TCRdb holds only in-frame clones, not every one. Of 350,000 to 400,000 clones in the sample, roughly nine tenths were seen once. Sample treatment: roughly 19 received Ad26.COV2.S at low or high dose, single or two shots; about 5 received placebo; per-sample allocation not given. Day 63 after the first injection of vaccine or placebo was the sampling time. The sample in question was peripheral blood, obtained in a trial of Ad26.COV2.S vaccine versus placebo. The receptors were sampled from a person between 18 and 60 years old who received the Ad26.COV2.S COVID-19 vaccine or a placebo.

This clone came up once. The chain employs TRBV2 and TRBJ2-1; TRBD2 matches at 9 bases. The CDR3 length is 15 residues. Germline CDR1 is SNHLY and CDR2 is FYNNEI. The trim removed 5 bases at V and 4 bases at J, leaving 6 bases unmatched. The chain's CDR3 is CASSRLAGSYNEQFF. DNA for the CDR3: TGTGCCAGCAGTCGTCTAGCGGGGTCATACAATGAGCAGTTCTTC.

The V and J genes are TRBV11-2 and TRBJ2-1, with 10 bases aligning to TRBD2. The germline V gene encodes CDR1 SGHAT and CDR2 FQNNGV. The CDR3 consists of 12 residues. V lost 5 bases to trimming and J lost 15 bases; unmatched junction nucleotides: 7. This chain's CDR3 is CASSTTSGEGFF. CDR3 coding DNA: TGTGCCAGCAGCACCACTAGCGGGGAGGGGTTCTTC.

The chain combines TRBV6-1 with TRBJ2-7; 8 nucleotides align to TRBD1. The CDR3 extends over 14 amino acids. The germline CDR1 and CDR2 sequences are MNHNS and SASEGT. The V gene end was trimmed by 2 bases and the J gene end by 3 bases; junction bases not matched to a gene: 3. Here the CDR3 DNA reads TGTGCCAGCAGTGAATCGGGACAGGTCTACGAGCAGTACTTC. Translated, it gives CASSESGQVYEQYF.

A note on this clone: Within the sample, other DNA sequences also encode this same CDR3. V and J are TRBV6-1 and TRBJ1-5; D call uncertain. The CDR3 contains 15 residues. Germline V gene sequence: CDR1 MNHNS, CDR2 SASEGT. V was cut by 2 bases and J by 0 bases, with 8 bases left in between. CDR3: CASSEYGYSNQPQHF. The CDR3 nucleotides are TGTGCCAGCAGTGAATATGGTTATAGCAATCAGCCCCAGCATTTT.

This chain links TRBV3-1 (or the pseudogene TRBV3-2) with TRBJ1-1; TRBD1 is a possible D gene (5 bases). Germline lookup yields CDR1 LGHDT and CDR2 YNNKEL (reference sequence). V lost 1 base, J lost 5 bases, and 11 bases lay in between. The CDR3 totals 14 residues. CDR3 bases: TGTGCCAGCAGCCAAGCAGGGCCGAGAACTGAAGCTTTCTTT. As protein: CASSQAGPRTEAFF.

V gene TRBV6-4 combines with J gene TRBJ1-1; tentatively, D is TRBD1 (5 bases). This CDR3 contains 15 residues. V lost 0 bases and J 7 bases, leaving 15 bases between the germline ends. The V gene's germline CDR1 is MRHNA and CDR2 SNTAGT. CDR3 protein: CASSDSIKGRGEAFF. CDR3 DNA sequence: TGTGCCAGCAGTGACTCGATAAAAGGGAGGGGTGAAGCTTTCTTT.

The J gene is TRBJ1-4, the V gene TRBV30; D remains unclear. The CDR3 is made up of 12 amino acids. The ends were cut back, 8 bases at V and 3 bases at J, with 10 bases in the middle. Per the germline V gene, CDR1 is GTSNPN and CDR2 is SVGIG (reference sequence). Here the CDR3 DNA reads TGTGCCCGCAAGGTATCTAATGAAAAACTGTTTTTT. It specifies CARKVSNEKLFF.

This chain links TRBV30 with TRBJ2-5, with D possibly being TRBD2 (6 bases). The CDR3 is 14 residues long. Germline values: CDR1 GTSNPN, CDR2 SVGIG (reference sequence). V dropped 5 bases and J dropped 3 bases, with 16 bases sitting between them. The CDR3 sequence is CAWALFRGKETQYF. CDR3 bases: TGTGCCTGGGCTCTATTCCGGGGGAAAGAGACCCAGTACTTC.

The gene calls are TRBV15 and TRBJ2-2, with D possibly matching TRBD1 (6 bases). CDR3 size: 16 residues. The V and J ends lost 0 bases and 1 base respectively, with 9 bases between them. Germline V gives CDR1 LNHNV, CDR2 YYDKDF (reference sequence). The CDR3 here is CATSRDQTGNTGELFF. DNA of the CDR3: TGTGCCACCAGCAGAGACCAGACAGGGAACACCGGGGAGCTGTTTTTT.

The gene calls are TRBV6-6 and TRBJ2-7, with 8 bases identical to TRBD2. V trimming: 3 bases; J trimming: 3 bases; junction bases outside the gene matches: 4. The CDR3 spans 14 residues. Per germline, CDR1 MNHNY and CDR2 SVGAGI (reference sequence). CDR3 amino acids: CASSYPGLGYEQYF. CDR3 nucleotide sequence: TGTGCCAGCAGTTATCCGGGACTAGGCTACGAGCAGTACTTC.

The rearrangement links TRBV7-9 to TRBJ2-2; TRBD2 might be the D (6 bases). The V end lost 6 bases, the J end lost 0 bases, and 8 bases lay between the germline ends. CDR1 is SEHNR and CDR2 is FQNEAQ in the germline V gene (reference sequence). This CDR3 spans 14 amino acids. The CDR3 DNA sequence: TGTGCCAGCAGGGAGGGGTCGAACACCGGGGAGCTGTTTTTT. It encodes CASREGSNTGELFF.

The chain joins TRBV3-1 (or the pseudogene TRBV3-2) to TRBJ1-3; no clear D. The germline V and J ends were trimmed by 8 bases and 4 bases, with 12 bases remaining between them. CDR1 LGHDT and CDR2 YNNKEL come from the germline V gene (reference sequence). The CDR3 has 13 residues. CDR3 sequence (DNA): TGTGCCAGCGCAAGGGTTGGAGGAAACACCATATATTTT. As protein: CASARVGGNTIYF.

As concerns this clone: Other DNA sequences from this sample encode an identical CDR3 as well. The V and J genes are TRBV5-6 and TRBJ2-1, with TRBD2 matching over 8 bases. Germline CDR1 is SGHDT and CDR2 is YYEEEE. The length of the CDR3 is 14 residues. With 0 bases clipped from V and 5 bases from J, the junction kept 1 base outside the gene matches. CDR3 sequence (DNA): TGTGCCAGCAGCTTGGGACTAGCGAACAATGAGCAGTTCTTC. The encoded protein is CASSLGLANNEQFF. The full variable domain, rest sourced from reference TRBV5-6 and TRBJ2-1, is DAGVTQSPTHLIKTRGQQVTLRCSPKSGHDTVSWYQQALGQGPQFIFQYYEEEERQRGNFPDRFSGHQFPNYSSELNVNALLLGDSALYLCASSLGLANNEQFFGPGTRLTVL.

This chain links TRBV6-2 or TRBV6-3 with TRBJ1-1; no definite D call. The germline CDR1 and CDR2 sequences are MNHEY and SVGEGT. This CDR3 is built from 13 residues. V lost 5 bases and J lost 1, with 8 bases in between. CDR3: CASSGPGNTEAFF. In nucleotides, the CDR3 is TGTGCCAGCAGTGGCCCAGGGAACACTGAAGCTTTCTTT.

CDR3 region: CAWSVGRNTGELFF. CDR3 nucleotides: TGTGCCTGGAGTGTTGGGAGAAACACCGGGGAGCTGTTTTTT. The chain uses TRBV30 and TRBJ2-2; TRBD2 is a possible D gene (5 bases). V was shortened by 0 bases and J by 2 bases, with 7 bases between the two germline ends. Per the germline V gene, CDR1 is GTSNPN and CDR2 is SVGIG (reference sequence). The CDR3 runs 14 residues.

This chain connects TRBV18 to TRBJ1-5; 12 bases agree with TRBD1. CDR1 KGHSH and CDR2 LQKENI come from the germline V gene. With 3 bases clipped from V and 3 bases from J, the junction kept 6 bases outside the gene matches. The CDR3 is made up of 17 amino acids. CDR3 sequence: CASSPGTGGLVNQPQHF. The CDR3 nucleotides are TGTGCCAGCTCACCGGGGACAGGGGGCCTCGTCAATCAGCCCCAGCATTTT.

The gene calls are TRBV5-1 and TRBJ2-2, with TRBD2 matching over 8 bases. J gave up 5 bases and V 3 bases, and 9 bases lay outside the gene matches. Germline values: CDR1 SGHRS, CDR2 YFSETQ. This CDR3 region has 16 residues. This CDR3 reads CASSSTGGPGTGELFF. In nucleotides, the CDR3 is TGCGCCAGCAGCTCGACGGGGGGGCCGGGGACCGGGGAGCTGTTTTTT.

The chain uses TRBV5-4 and TRBJ1-1; D is unresolved. Germline V lookup: CDR1 SGHNT, CDR2 YYREEE (reference sequence). The CDR3 is 16 amino acids. Trimming pared 2 bases from V and 5 bases from J, leaving 19 bases between. CDR3 loop: CASSFDPAVRLTEAFF. The CDR3, as DNA: TGTGCCAGCAGCTTCGATCCTGCGGTCAGACTAACTGAAGCTTTCTTT.

CDR3 sequence reads: CASVGQNTEAFF. CDR3 nucleotides: TGTGCCAGCGTAGGTCAAAACACTGAAGCTTTCTTT. The chain has TRBV2 and TRBJ1-1; D gene ambiguous. Trimming took 8 bases from V and 2 from J, leaving 9 bases between them. This CDR3 is built from 12 residues. Germline V gene data show CDR1 as SNHLY and CDR2 as FYNNEI.

CDR3 loop: CASGRFIGTGELFF. The CDR3 region has the DNA TGTGCCAGCGGAAGGTTTATCGGAACCGGGGAGCTGTTTTTT. The V call is TRBV6-5, the J call TRBJ2-2; D not resolved. Trimming removed 8 bases at V and 5 bases at J, with 15 bases between. The CDR3 is made up of 14 amino acids. Germline lookup yields CDR1 MNHEY and CDR2 SVGAGI.

J is TRBJ1-2 and V is TRBV5-1; the match to TRBD1 covers 7 bases. The germline CDR1 and CDR2 sequences are SGHRS and YFSETQ. Unmatched junction bases numbered 1, after V lost 3 bases and J lost 2 bases. The CDR3 loop spans 13 amino acids. Written as DNA, the CDR3 is TGCGCCAGCAGCTCGGGACAGAACTATGGCTACACCTTC. It is translated as CASSSGQNYGYTF.

This chain joins TRBV5-1 and TRBJ1-4; TRBD1 matches 8 bases. V gave up 3 bases and J gave up 6 bases; unmatched junction bases: 4. Germline CDR1 and CDR2: SGHRS and YFSETQ. The CDR3 totals 14 residues. CDR3 bases: TGCGCCAGCAGCTCCTCACAGGGGGATGAAAAACTGTTTTTT. This encodes CASSSSQGDEKLFF.

The V gene is TRBV7-9, the J gene TRBJ2-1; tentative D call: TRBD2 (6 bases). The CDR3 is 16 amino acids. Trimming left V 1 base short and J 2 bases short, with 12 bases between. The germline CDR1 and CDR2 sequences are SEHNR and FQNEAQ (reference sequence). The CDR3 DNA reads TGTGCCAGCAGCTTAGAGGGTAGCGGACCCTACAATGAGCAGTTCTTC. Its translation is CASSLEGSGPYNEQFF.

The chain carries TRBV5-6 and TRBJ1-2; D unresolved. CDR1 is SGHDT, CDR2 YYEEEE, per germline. There are 14 residues in the CDR3. V was trimmed by 3 bases and J by 0 bases, leaving 9 bases between them. Written as DNA, the CDR3 is TGTGCCAGCAGCTCCAGCATGACTAACTATGGCTACACCTTC. It translates to CASSSSMTNYGYTF.

The genes are TRBV28 and TRBJ1-2; no clear D gene. Germline V gene lookup returns CDR1 MDHEN and CDR2 SYDVKM. CDR3 length equals 12 residues. The germline V and J ends were trimmed by 2 bases and 7 bases, with 8 bases remaining between them. In DNA form, the CDR3 reads TGTGCCAGCAGTTTACCAGTGGGTGGCTACACCTTC. Residues: CASSLPVGGYTF.

J is TRBJ1-2 and V is TRBV12-3 or TRBV12-4; no firm D call. This CDR3 spans 11 amino acids. The V end lost 6 bases, the J end lost 2 bases, and 4 bases lay between the germline ends. The CDR3 sequence: CASSYNYGYTF. In DNA, the CDR3 is TGTGCCAGCAGCTACAACTATGGCTACACCTTC.